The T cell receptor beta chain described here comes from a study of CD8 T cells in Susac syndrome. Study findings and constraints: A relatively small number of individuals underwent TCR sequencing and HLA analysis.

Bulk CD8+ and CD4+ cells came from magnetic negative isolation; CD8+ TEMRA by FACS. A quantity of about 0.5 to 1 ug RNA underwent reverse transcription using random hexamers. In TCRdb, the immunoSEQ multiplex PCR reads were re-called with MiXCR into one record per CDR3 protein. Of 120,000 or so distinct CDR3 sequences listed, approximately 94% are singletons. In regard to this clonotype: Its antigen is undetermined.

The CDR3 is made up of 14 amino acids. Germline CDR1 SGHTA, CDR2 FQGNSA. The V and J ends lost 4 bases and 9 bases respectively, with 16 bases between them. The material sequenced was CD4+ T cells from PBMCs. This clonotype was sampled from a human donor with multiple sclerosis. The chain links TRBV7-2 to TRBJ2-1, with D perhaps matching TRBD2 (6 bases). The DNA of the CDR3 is TGTGCCAGCAGCTCCTTCGGGACTCGTAGTGAGCAGTTCTTC. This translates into CASSSFGTRSEQFF. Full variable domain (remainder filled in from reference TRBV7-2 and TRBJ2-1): GAGVSQSPSNKVTEKGKDVELRCDPISGHTALYWYRQSLGQGLEFLIYFQGNSAPDKSGLPSDRFSAERTGGSVSTLTIQRTQQEDSAVYLCASSSFGTRSEQFFGPGTRLTVL.